The next 10 T cell receptor beta chains were all read from a single sample in a study of blood T cell repertoires in COVID-19. Only in-frame clones appear in the TCRdb table, and some are missing; sequencing was by immunoSEQ multiplex PCR. The sample consists of about 310,000 clones, just under 90% of them appearing once. Sequencing was carried out using PBMCs or T cells enriched from blood (not recorded which). The receptors come from a woman aged 25 to 39 who had recovered from COVID-19.

As regards this clone: Compared with germline, one end of the junction differs, possibly owing to a read error. V is TRBV27 and J is TRBJ1-1, with 7 bases that match TRBD1. The CDR3 is 14 amino acids. Germline CDR1 and CDR2: MNHEY and SMNVEV (reference sequence). The CDR3 protein is CASSFGTDRELEAF. The CDR3 coding sequence is TGTGCCAGCAGTTTCGGGACAGACCGGGAACTTGAAGCTTTT.

The chain joins TRBV24-1 to TRBJ2-7, with 10 bases identical to TRBD2. This CDR3 has 17 residues. J gave up 6 bases and V 1 base, and 11 bases lay outside the gene matches. The V gene's germline CDR1 is KGHDR and CDR2 SFDVKD. The CDR3 loop reads CATSDFKASGSMAEQYF. The CDR3 DNA sequence: TGTGCCACCAGTGATTTCAAGGCTAGCGGGAGTATGGCCGAGCAGTACTTC.

This chain connects TRBV28 to TRBJ1-6, with 8 bases fitting TRBD1. The CDR3 has 16 amino acids. Germline V gene data show CDR1 as MDHEN and CDR2 as SYDVKM. The junction had 7 bases not matched to a gene; V was cut back by 5 bases and J by 4 bases. The CDR3: CASSPTGGAYNSPLHF. For the CDR3, the DNA is TGTGCCAGCAGTCCCACAGGGGGTGCGTATAATTCACCCCTCCACTTT.

The CDR3 spells CASSRSEGYNQPQHF. In DNA form, the CDR3 reads TGTGCCAGCAGTCGAAGTGAGGGCTACAATCAGCCCCAGCATTTT. The chain links TRBV3-1 (or the pseudogene TRBV3-2) to TRBJ1-5; D not resolved. This CDR3 region has 15 residues. V was shortened by 6 bases and J by 3 bases, with 15 bases between the two germline ends. The V gene's germline CDR1 is LGHDT and CDR2 YNNKEL (reference sequence).

The chain links TRBV10-3 to TRBJ2-1, with 9 bases fitting TRBD2. This CDR3 is built from 14 residues. The germline CDR1 and CDR2 sequences are ENHRY and SYGVKD. The J segment lost 5 bases and the V segment lost 5 bases, leaving 4 bases of the junction unmatched. The chain's CDR3 is CAISNSGRDNEQFF. CDR3 nucleotides: TGTGCCATCAGTAATAGCGGGAGAGACAATGAGCAGTTCTTC.

This chain connects TRBV2 to TRBJ1-5; TRBD1 is a possible D gene (5 bases). The germline V gene encodes CDR1 SNHLY and CDR2 FYNNEI. The CDR3 runs 16 residues. The V end lost 5 bases, the J end lost 0 bases, and 14 bases lay between the germline ends. CDR3 region: CASSFTGLYSNQPQHF. The CDR3 nucleotides are TGTGCCAGCAGTTTTACAGGCCTTTATAGCAATCAGCCCCAGCATTTT.

The CDR3 DNA follows: TGCAGCGTTGATCGGCAGGGAGGCTATGGCTACACCTTC. Its translation is CSVDRQGGYGYTF. The chain uses TRBV29-1 and TRBJ1-2; D might be TRBD1 (5 bases). V was pared by 3 bases and J by 4 bases, with 12 bases between. The CDR3 totals 13 residues. The germline V gene encodes CDR1 SQVTM and CDR2 ANQGSEA.

The V gene is TRBV9, the J gene TRBJ1-1, with 7 bases that match TRBD1. The CDR3 is made up of 14 amino acids. V was pared by 1 base and J by 5 bases, with 5 bases of the junction left unmatched. The germline gives CDR1 SGDLS, CDR2 YYNGEE. DNA of the CDR3: TGTGCCAGCAGCGTACTTACAGGGGAGACTGAAGCTTTCTTT. It encodes CASSVLTGETEAFF.

This clone was counted only a few times. This chain connects TRBV27 to TRBJ1-3; 9 nucleotides match TRBD1. The CDR3 contains 15 residues. V was pared by 4 bases and J by 4 bases, with 5 bases of the junction left unmatched. Germline V gene sequence: CDR1 MNHEY, CDR2 SMNVEV (reference sequence). The CDR3 region has the DNA TGTGCCAGCAGTTCTGGGACAGGGCGAGGAAACACCATATATTTT. Amino acids: CASSSGTGRGNTIYF.

This rearrangement joins TRBV6-2 or TRBV6-3 to TRBJ1-2; D might be TRBD1 (6 bases). The germline gives CDR1 MNHEY, CDR2 SVGEGT. Trimming left V 5 bases short and J 4 bases short, with 8 bases between. The CDR3 runs 12 residues. In DNA form, the CDR3 reads TGTGCCAGCAGTGAGGACAGCTATGGCTACACCTTC. This codes for CASSEDSYGYTF.